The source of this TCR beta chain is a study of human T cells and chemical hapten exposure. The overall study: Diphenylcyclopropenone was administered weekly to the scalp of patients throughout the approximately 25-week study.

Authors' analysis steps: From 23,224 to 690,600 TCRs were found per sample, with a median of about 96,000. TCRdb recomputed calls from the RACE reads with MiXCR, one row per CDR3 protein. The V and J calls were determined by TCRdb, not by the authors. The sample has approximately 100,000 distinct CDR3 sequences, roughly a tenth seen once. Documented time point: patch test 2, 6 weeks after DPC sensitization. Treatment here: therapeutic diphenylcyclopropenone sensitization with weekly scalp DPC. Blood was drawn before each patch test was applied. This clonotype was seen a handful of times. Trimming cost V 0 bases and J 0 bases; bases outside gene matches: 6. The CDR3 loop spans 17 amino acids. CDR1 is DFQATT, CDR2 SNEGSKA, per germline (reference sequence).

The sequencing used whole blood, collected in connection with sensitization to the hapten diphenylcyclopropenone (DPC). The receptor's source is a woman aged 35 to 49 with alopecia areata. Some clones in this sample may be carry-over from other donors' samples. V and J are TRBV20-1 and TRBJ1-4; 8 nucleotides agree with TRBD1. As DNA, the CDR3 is TGCAGTGCTAGAGATGTGGACAGGGCCCCAACTAATGAAAAACTGTTTTTT. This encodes CSARDVDRAPTNEKLFF.